One sample yielded the 8 T cell receptor beta chains listed below, sequenced in a study of blood T cells in healthy people across ages. Primed by a sample-barcoded 5' primer and a J-beta primer mix, a second PCR proceeded for about 7 to 11 cycles. TCRdb fed the 5' RACE reads into MiXCR, producing one record per CDR3 protein. The repertoire holds 750,000 or so distinct CDR3 sequences, with 20% to 25% as singletons. These same records also appear under a second study, on T cells of mothers and their children.

The sequencing input was blood. Receptors were obtained from a boy between 5 and 17 years old in good health.

This clonotype showed up just a few times. The V gene is TRBV14, the J gene TRBJ2-1, with TRBD2 matching 13 bases. V lost 1 base to trimming and J lost 8 bases; unmatched junction nucleotides: 8. The germline V gene encodes CDR1 SGHDN and CDR2 FVKESK. There are 17 residues in the CDR3. The CDR3 reads CASSQVMGLAGRDEQFF. CDR3 nucleotide sequence: TGTGCCAGCAGCCAAGTGATGGGACTAGCGGGACGCGATGAGCAGTTCTTC.

This chain uses TRBV5-1 with TRBJ1-2, with 8 bases aligning to TRBD1. CDR1 SGHRS and CDR2 YFSETQ come from the germline V gene. V lost 4 bases to trimming and J lost 0 bases; unmatched junction nucleotides: 17. This CDR3 is 19 amino acids long. The chain's CDR3 is CASSLNGPSQGGPNYGYTF. As DNA, the CDR3 is TGCGCCAGCAGCCTGAACGGGCCTTCACAGGGGGGCCCTAACTATGGCTACACCTTC.

There are a few counts of this clonotype. The chain joins TRBV10-3 to TRBJ2-7; 12 bases are shared with TRBD2. J was trimmed by 2 bases and V by 6 bases; bases with no gene match: 11. CDR1 and CDR2 from the germline V gene are ENHRY and SYGVKD. CDR3 length equals 17 residues. The CDR3 nucleotides are TGTGCCATCAGACCCGAGACTAGCGGGAGATTCACCTACGAGCAGTACTTC. Residues: CAIRPETSGRFTYEQYF.

The chain carries TRBV6-1 and TRBJ2-4; no clear D gene. Trimming pared 6 bases from V and 4 bases from J, leaving 19 bases between. Germline V gene lookup returns CDR1 MNHNS and CDR2 SASEGT. The CDR3 totals 16 residues. CDR3 coding DNA: TGTGCCAGCAGCCCAAACACCCGAACTGGAAAAAACATTCAGTACTTC. Amino acids: CASSPNTRTGKNIQYF.

Only a few counts were recorded for this clonotype. The chain combines TRBV10-3 with TRBJ1-1; 7 bases match TRBD1. CDR1 is ENHRY and CDR2 is SYGVKD in the germline V gene. Trimming at V came to 3 bases and at J to 6 bases, leaving 4 bases not matched to a gene. The CDR3 length is 13 residues. The CDR3 nucleotides are TGTGCCATCAGTGAACAGGGGTTGGCTGAAGCTTTCTTT. Its protein product is CAISEQGLAEAFF.

The chain combines TRBV5-1 with TRBJ2-7; perhaps D is TRBD1 or TRBD2 (5 bases each). Trimming took off 0 bases at V and 5 bases at J, with 15 bases between the two ends. The CDR3 consists of 15 residues. The germline V gene encodes CDR1 SGHRS and CDR2 YFSETQ. The chain's CDR3 is CASSLVESRGDEQYF. CDR3 nucleotides: TGCGCCAGCAGCTTGGTCGAGTCGAGAGGGGACGAGCAGTACTTC.

The chain couples TRBV5-1 to TRBJ2-1, with D perhaps being TRBD1 or TRBD2 (5 bases each). The DNA end is more similar to TRBJ2-5, so the J call may be wrong. CDR1 SGHRS and CDR2 YFSETQ come from the germline V gene. The CDR3 sequence is 14 residues long. The CDR3 protein is CASSFSGSQETQYF. The DNA of the CDR3 is TGCGCCAGCAGCTTTTCAGGGAGCCAAGAGACCCAGTACTTC.

The chain uses TRBV2 and TRBJ1-1; no reliable D call. The V gene's germline CDR1 is SNHLY and CDR2 FYNNEI. Deletions cut 2 bases from V and 0 bases from J, with 10 bases between. The CDR3 sequence is 15 residues long. In DNA form, the CDR3 reads TGTGCCAGCAGTGAACTGTCAGTCATGAACACTGAAGCTTTCTTT. Protein sequence: CASSELSVMNTEAFF.